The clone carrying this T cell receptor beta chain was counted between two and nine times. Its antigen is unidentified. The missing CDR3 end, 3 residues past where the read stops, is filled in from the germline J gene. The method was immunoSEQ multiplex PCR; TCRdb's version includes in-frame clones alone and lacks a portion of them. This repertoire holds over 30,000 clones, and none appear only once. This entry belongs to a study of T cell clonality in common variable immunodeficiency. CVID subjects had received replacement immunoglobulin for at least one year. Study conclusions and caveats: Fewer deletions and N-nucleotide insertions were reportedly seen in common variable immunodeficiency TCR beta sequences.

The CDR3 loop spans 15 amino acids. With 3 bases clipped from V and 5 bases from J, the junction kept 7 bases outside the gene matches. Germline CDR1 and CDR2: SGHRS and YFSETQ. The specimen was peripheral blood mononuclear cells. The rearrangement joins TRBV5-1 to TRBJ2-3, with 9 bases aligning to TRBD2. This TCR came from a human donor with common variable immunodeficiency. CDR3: CASSSPAGGIDTQYF. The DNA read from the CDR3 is TGCGCCAGCAGCTCCCCCGCGGGGGGGATAGATACG.